Each of the 14 T cell receptor beta chains below was sequenced from the same sample in a study of T cells in Graves' hyperthyroidism and ophthalmopathy. RNA transcripts were the template for amplifying TCR beta CDR3 regions. HTBI primers were used for first-round RT-PCR of the TCR CDR3. Each CDR3 protein is one row after TCRdb ran MiXCR on the multiplex PCR reads. Of about 360,000 distinct CDR3 sequences listed, 25% are singletons. The sequencing sample was made of blood. All receptors come from a man in his fifties or sixties with Graves' hyperthyroidism.

Note on this clonotype: A junction end diverges from the germline sequence, so it may reflect a read error. This chain links TRBV2 with TRBJ1-6; no firm D call. CDR3 size: 12 residues. Germline V gene data show CDR1 as SNHLY and CDR2 as FYNNEI. The chain's CDR3 is CASSEMNSPPHF. The CDR3 nucleotides are TGTGCCAGCAGTGAAATGAATTCACCCCCCCACTTT.

The V gene is TRBV7-6, the J gene TRBJ1-5, with 11 bases fitting TRBD1. The germline CDR1 and CDR2 sequences are SGHVS and FNYEAQ. With V trimmed by 8 bases and J by 5 bases, 8 bases remained unmatched. CDR3 length equals 15 residues. CDR3 region: CASGLGQGVYQPQHF. CDR3 coding DNA: TGTGCCAGCGGCCTGGGACAGGGGGTCTATCAGCCCCAGCATTTT. The variable domain in full, completed from reference TRBV7-6 and TRBJ1-5, reads GAGVSQSPRYKVTKRGQDVALRCDPISGHVSLYWYRQALGQGPEFLTYFNYEAQQDKSGLPNDRFSAERPEGSISTLTIQRTEQRDSAMYRCASGLGQGVYQPQHFGDGTRLSIL.

This clonotype came up a few times. DNA for the CDR3: TGTGCCAGCAGCTTGGAAGCAGCGGGGGTTTTCTTT. It is translated as CASSLEAAGVFF. The chain recombines TRBV5-6 with TRBJ1-1, with D perhaps TRBD1 (5 bases). V was shortened by 0 bases and J by 13 bases, with 13 bases between the two germline ends. The CDR3 is 12 residues long. Germline V gene lookup returns CDR1 SGHDT and CDR2 YYEEEE.

The rearrangement links TRBV20-1 to TRBJ2-6; D unresolved. CDR3 length: 15 residues. V lost 3 bases and J lost 0, with 9 bases in between. Germline V CDR1 and CDR2: DFQATT, SNEGSKA (reference sequence). The CDR3 is CSASRRGSGANVLTF. CDR3 nucleotide sequence: TGCAGTGCTAGCAGGCGAGGCTCTGGGGCCAACGTCCTGACTTTC.

This clonotype was seen at least ten times. V and J are TRBV28 and TRBJ1-2, with D perhaps matching TRBD1 (5 bases). Per germline, CDR1 MDHEN and CDR2 SYDVKM. V lost 6 bases and J lost 8, with 16 bases in between. The CDR3 totals 13 residues. The CDR3 region has the DNA TGTGCCAGCAGATGGGGGACTCAAGGGGGCTACACCTTC. It is translated as CASRWGTQGGYTF.

There are many counts of this clonotype. The rearrangement joins TRBV6-6 to TRBJ1-1; D gene uncertain. Between the trimmed V and J ends, which lost 2 bases and 0 bases, there was a span of 13 bases. CDR1 and CDR2 from the germline V gene are MNHNY and SVGAGI (reference sequence). The CDR3 is 16 amino acids. For the CDR3, the DNA is TGTGCCAGCAGTTACCCCGGGAATATCATGAACACTGAAGCTTTCTTT. This translates into CASSYPGNIMNTEAFF.

The sample holds many counts of this clonotype. The rearrangement joins TRBV11-2 to TRBJ2-3, with D tentatively TRBD2 (5 bases). Germline CDR1 and CDR2: SGHAT and FQNNGV. The CDR3 extends over 14 amino acids. Trimming pared 4 bases from V and 4 bases from J, leaving 12 bases between. The CDR3 sequence is CASSSLGSADTQYF. The CDR3 DNA reads as TGTGCCAGCAGCTCCCTGGGTAGCGCAGATACGCAGTATTTT. Combining the CDR3 with reference TRBV11-2 and TRBJ2-3 gives the whole variable domain EAGVAQSPRYKIIEKRQSVAFWCNPISGHATLYWYQQILGQGPKLLIQFQNNGVVDDSQLPKDRFSAERLKGVDSTLKIQPAKLEDSAVYLCASSSLGSADTQYFGPGTRLTVL.

This clonotype was observed a handful of times. The chain employs TRBV29-1 and TRBJ2-3; 7 bases line up with TRBD1. Germline V gene sequence: CDR1 SQVTM, CDR2 ANQGSEA. The V and J ends lost 4 bases and 1 base, in that order; junction bases with no gene match: 8. The CDR3 covers 15 residues. DNA of the CDR3: TGCAGCGTTGGGGGGACAGTTTCGGGCACAGATACGCAGTATTTT. Translated: CSVGGTVSGTDTQYF.

This clonotype was seen a handful of times. The V call is TRBV27, the J call TRBJ2-1; 8 bases align to TRBD2. The CDR3 runs 17 residues. The J segment lost 0 bases and the V segment lost 3 bases, leaving 7 bases of the junction unmatched. Germline V lookup: CDR1 MNHEY, CDR2 SMNVEV (reference sequence). CDR3 amino acids: CASSFFPGGSSYNEQFF. In DNA, the CDR3 is TGTGCCAGCAGTTTTTTCCCGGGGGGGAGCTCCTACAATGAGCAGTTCTTC.

This clonotype was seen ten or more times. J is TRBJ2-1 and V is TRBV7-2; a weak D match, TRBD2 (5 bases). The germline gives CDR1 SGHTA, CDR2 FQGNSA. The length of the CDR3 is 13 residues. Between the trimmed V and J ends, which lost 4 bases and 8 bases, there was a span of 12 bases. CDR3 coding DNA: TGTGCCAGCAGCTCGACCGGCGGGTATGAGCAGTTCTTC. This sequence encodes CASSSTGGYEQFF.

This clonotype was seen repeatedly, ten times or more. J is TRBJ2-1 and V is TRBV20-1, with D perhaps matching TRBD2 (6 bases). Germline-derived CDR1 and CDR2 are DFQATT and SNEGSKA (reference sequence). The V end lost 6 bases, the J end lost 6 bases, and 12 bases lay between the germline ends. The CDR3 runs to 12 residues. The CDR3 DNA reads TGCAGTGCATGGGGGGATAGCAATGAGCAGTTCTTC. This sequence encodes CSAWGDSNEQFF.

This clonotype showed up many times. This chain links TRBV2 with TRBJ2-5; 9 nucleotides line up with TRBD1. The CDR3 covers 15 residues. CDR1 and CDR2 from the germline V gene are SNHLY and FYNNEI. The V segment lost 4 bases and the J segment 5 bases; nucleotides outside the gene matches: 8. CDR3: CASSGDRVRSETQYF. CDR3 DNA: TGTGCCAGCAGTGGGGACAGGGTTCGGAGCGAGACCCAGTACTTC.

This clonotype showed up just a few times. J is TRBJ2-2 and V is TRBV12-3 or TRBV12-4; 9 bases align to TRBD2. The CDR3 sequence is 15 residues long. Trimming removed 2 bases from V and 4 bases from J; junction bases left unmatched: 2. The CDR3 region is CASSLLAGLTGELFF. The CDR3 DNA reads as TGTGCCAGCAGTTTACTAGCGGGGCTCACCGGGGAGCTGTTTTTT.

In its sample, this clonotype was seen a few times. The CDR3 DNA reads as TGTGCCAGCAGACCACCGGGACTAGCAGTTCCCTACGAGCAGTACTTC. Protein product: CASRPPGLAVPYEQYF. The chain couples TRBV6-2 or TRBV6-3 to TRBJ2-7; 9 nucleotides match TRBD2. Germline lookup yields CDR1 MNHEY and CDR2 SVGEGT. The CDR3 loop spans 16 amino acids. V was clipped by 6 bases and J by 2 bases; unmatched bases: 11.